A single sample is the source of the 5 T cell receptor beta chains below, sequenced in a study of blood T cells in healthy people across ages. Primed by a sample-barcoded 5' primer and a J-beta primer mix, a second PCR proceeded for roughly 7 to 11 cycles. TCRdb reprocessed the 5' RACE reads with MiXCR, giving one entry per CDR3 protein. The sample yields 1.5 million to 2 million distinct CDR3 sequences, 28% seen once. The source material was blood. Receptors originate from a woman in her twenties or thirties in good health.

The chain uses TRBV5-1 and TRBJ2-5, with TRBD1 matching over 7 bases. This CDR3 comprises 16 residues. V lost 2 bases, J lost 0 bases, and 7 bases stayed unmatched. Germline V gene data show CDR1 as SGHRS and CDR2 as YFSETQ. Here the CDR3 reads CASSFTRGRYQETQYF. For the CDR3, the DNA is TGCGCCAGCAGCTTCACGAGGGGGCGGTACCAAGAGACCCAGTACTTC.

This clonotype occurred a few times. CDR3 in amino acids: CSVDPEAFF. CDR3 nucleotides: TGCAGCGTGGACCCTGAAGCTTTCTTT. The chain employs TRBV29-1 and TRBJ1-1; D gene ambiguous. This CDR3 comprises 9 residues. The V end lost 6 bases, the J end lost 6 bases, and 5 bases lay between the germline ends. CDR1 and CDR2 (germline): SQVTM, ANQGSEA.

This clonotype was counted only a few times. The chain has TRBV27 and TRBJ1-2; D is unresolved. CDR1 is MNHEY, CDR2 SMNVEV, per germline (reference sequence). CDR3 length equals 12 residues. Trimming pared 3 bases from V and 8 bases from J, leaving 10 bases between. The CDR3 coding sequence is TGTGCCAGCAGTTTTGCGGGGAGGGGCTACACCTTC. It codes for CASSFAGRGYTF.

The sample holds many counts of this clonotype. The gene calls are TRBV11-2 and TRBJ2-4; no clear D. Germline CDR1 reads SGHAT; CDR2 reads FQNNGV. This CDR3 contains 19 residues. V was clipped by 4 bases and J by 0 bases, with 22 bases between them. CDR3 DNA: TGTGCCAGCAGCTCCCAGTTGGGTCTGTCGTCAATAGCCAAAAACATTCAGTACTTC. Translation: CASSSQLGLSSIAKNIQYF.

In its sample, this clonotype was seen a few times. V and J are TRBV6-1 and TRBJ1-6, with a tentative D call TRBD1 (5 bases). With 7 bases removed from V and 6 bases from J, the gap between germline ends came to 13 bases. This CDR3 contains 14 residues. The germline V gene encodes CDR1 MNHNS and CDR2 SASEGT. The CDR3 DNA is TGTGCCAGCAACCCCGGGACCCCTAATTCACCCCTCCACTTT. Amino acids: CASNPGTPNSPLHF.